This T cell receptor beta chain was captured by sequencing in a study of T cell changes during pregnancy in multiple sclerosis. This CDR3 has 16 amino acids. Deletions cut 6 bases from V and 3 bases from J, with 18 bases between. CDR1 LGHNA and CDR2 YNFKEQ come from the germline V gene. Repertoires were generated with immunoSEQ multiplex PCR, while TCRdb's copy carries only in-frame clones and drops some. The data contain some 80,000 clones, roughly 90% of them singletons. This clonotype was obtained from a female donor in good health, enrolled as a control in a pregnancy study. The rearrangement links TRBV4-2 to TRBJ1-3, with D perhaps TRBD1 (5 bases). Sequences were derived from peripheral blood, sampled in the first trimester of pregnancy. CDR3: CASSPKLDGGGNTIYF. The CDR3 DNA follows: TGTGCCAGCAGTCCGAAACTTGACGGGGGTGGAAACACCATATATTTT.